This T cell receptor beta chain was sequenced for a study of T cells after yellow fever vaccination (dated by TCRdb to the late 2010s). Describing the broader study: The SMART-Seq v4 Ultra Low Input RNA kit was used to prepare libraries from fractions with low cell numbers. To track T-cell clones before and after primary and booster YFV17D yellow fever vaccination, bulk TCR alpha and beta repertoires were sequenced longitudinally. Two healthy male donors, one aged 18 to 30 and one aged 30 to 40 years, were included in the cohort. Blood was drawn at multiple timepoints before and after primary and secondary immunization, with bulk PBMC replicates and cell subsets isolated.

This clonotype was counted at least ten times. Its antigen remains undetermined. Per-base qualities were not stored, and no clone one base away is much larger. TCR cDNA was made using 5'RACE template switching, a step that added a universal primer site and unique molecular identifiers. Priming of cDNA synthesis was performed from both the TCR alpha and TCR beta constant segments. Two PCR steps were used to amplify libraries, with sample barcodes and sequencing adapters being added in the second step. Libraries were sequenced on Illumina HiSeq 2500 (2x100 bp) or NovaSeq (2x150 bp). The original methods were these. Demultiplexing of reads and collapsing into UMI consensus sequences were performed with MIGEC, and V(D)J alignment was carried out with MiXCR. Vaccine-responding clonotypes were identified with edgeR using replicate PBMC samples, with FDR below 0.01 and a log2 fold change above 5 up to day 15 being required. Bulk clonotypes were assigned CD4 or CD8 identity according to which sequenced CD4 or CD8 repertoire held them at higher abundance. Clones were called with MiXCR by TCRdb after fastp trimmed the public reads at Q25, and only in-frame beta chains were retained. Each CDR3 protein appears once, grouped with its most common genes and DNA. TCRdb's processing, not the authors', yielded these V and J calls. The sample records under 150,000 distinct CDR3 sequences, over 7% of which are singletons. Together, the top ten hold approximately 0.78% of the sample.

This sample's treatment or condition label indicates: live attenuated yellow fever vaccine strain. A standard Ficoll-Paque protocol was used to isolate PBMCs from peripheral blood. Dynabeads CD4 and CD8 positive selection kits were used to isolate the CD4 and CD8 T-cell fractions. RNA was extracted with TriZol from bulk PBMCs, CD4 and CD8 fractions, and dextramer-positive and dextramer-negative fractions. The investigation overall reported the following: FACS-sorted repertoires could contain abundant contaminating clonotypes from the bulk population, so computational filtering was required. Compared with the primary T-cell response, the secondary T-cell response was weaker but faster, peaking on day 5 rather than day 15. The study included only a couple of donors, which limits how far the findings can be generalized. After the booster, most of the clones that had expanded following primary vaccination were detected again (roughly 97% of CD4 and 80% to 90% of CD8), which suggests that memory was broadly maintained. A small share of clonotypes occurred in both CD4 and CD8 compartments, likely arising from convergent recombination.

Sequencing was performed on CD4+ T cells sorted from PBMCs, taken 5 days after the yellow fever booster vaccination. This receptor was identified in a man in his thirties or forties who received the YFV17D yellow fever vaccine.

CDR3 loop: CAINRVNTDTQYF. The nucleotide sequence reads as follows: TGTGCCATCAACAGGGTTAACACAGATACGCAGTATTTT. The sequence joins TRBV6-1 to TRBJ2-3; the D gene is possibly TRBD1, with 6 bases matching. The germline V gene provides CDR1 MNHNS and CDR2 SASEGT. The CDR3, cysteine through phenylalanine, is 13 amino acids long. Only the CDR3 portion is preserved as DNA: 39 bases, with reading frame beginning at the first base. Relative to germline, V is 10 bases shorter and J is 2 bases shorter, with 13 bases between their ends.